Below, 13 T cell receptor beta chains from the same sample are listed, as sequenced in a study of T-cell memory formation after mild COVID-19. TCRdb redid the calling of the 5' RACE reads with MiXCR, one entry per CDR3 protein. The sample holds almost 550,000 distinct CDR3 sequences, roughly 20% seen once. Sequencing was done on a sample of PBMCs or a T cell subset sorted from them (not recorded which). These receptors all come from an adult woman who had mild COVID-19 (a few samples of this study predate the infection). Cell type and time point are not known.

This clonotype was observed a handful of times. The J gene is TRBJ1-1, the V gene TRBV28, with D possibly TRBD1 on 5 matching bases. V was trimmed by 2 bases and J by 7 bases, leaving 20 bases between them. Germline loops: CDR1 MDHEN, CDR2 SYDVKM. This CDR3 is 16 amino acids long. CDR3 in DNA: TGTGCCAGCAGTTTACTTCCTCAGGGACGTTTCGGTGAAGCTTTCTTT. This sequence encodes CASSLLPQGRFGEAFF. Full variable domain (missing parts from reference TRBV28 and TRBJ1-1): DVKVTQSSRYLVKRTGEKVFLECVQDMDHENMFWYRQDPGLGLRLIYFSYDVKMKEKGDIPEGYSVSREKKERFSLILESASTNQTSMYLCASSLLPQGRFGEAFFGQGTRLTVV.

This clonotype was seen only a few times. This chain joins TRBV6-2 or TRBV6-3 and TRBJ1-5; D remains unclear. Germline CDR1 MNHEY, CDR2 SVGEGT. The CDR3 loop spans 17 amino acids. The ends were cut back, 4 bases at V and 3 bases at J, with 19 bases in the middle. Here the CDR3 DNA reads TGTGCCAGCAGTTCGTTCCATGGTCCGGCAAACAATCAGCCCCAGCATTTT. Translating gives CASSSFHGPANNQPQHF.

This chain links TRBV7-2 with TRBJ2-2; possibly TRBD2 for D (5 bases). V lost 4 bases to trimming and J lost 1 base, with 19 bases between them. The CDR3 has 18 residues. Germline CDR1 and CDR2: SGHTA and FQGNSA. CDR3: CASSSSTASFRNTGELFF. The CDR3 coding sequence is TGTGCCAGCAGCTCCAGCACAGCTAGCTTTCGGAACACCGGGGAGCTGTTTTTT.

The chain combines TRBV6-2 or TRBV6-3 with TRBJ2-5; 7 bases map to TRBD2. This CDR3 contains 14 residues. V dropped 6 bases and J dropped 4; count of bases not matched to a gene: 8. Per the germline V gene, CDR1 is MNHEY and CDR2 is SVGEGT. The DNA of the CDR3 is TGTGCCAGCAGCCCCGGGACTACCCTAGAGACCCAGTACTTC. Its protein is CASSPGTTLETQYF.

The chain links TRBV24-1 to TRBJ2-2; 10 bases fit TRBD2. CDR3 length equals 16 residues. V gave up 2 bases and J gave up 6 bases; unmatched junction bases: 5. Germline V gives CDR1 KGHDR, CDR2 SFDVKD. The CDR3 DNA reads TGTGCCACCAGTGATTATTCAGCGGGGGGGCCCGGGGAGCTGTTTTTT. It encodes CATSDYSAGGPGELFF.

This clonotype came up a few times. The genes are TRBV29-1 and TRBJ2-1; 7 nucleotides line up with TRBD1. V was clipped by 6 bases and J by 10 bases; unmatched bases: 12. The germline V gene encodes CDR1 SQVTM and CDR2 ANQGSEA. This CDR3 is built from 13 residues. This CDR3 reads CSVNPTGLGEQFF. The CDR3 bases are TGCAGCGTCAATCCGACAGGGTTGGGAGAGCAGTTCTTC.

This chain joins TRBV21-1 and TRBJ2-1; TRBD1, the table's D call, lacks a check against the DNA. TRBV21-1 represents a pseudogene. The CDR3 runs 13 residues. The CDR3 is CASNGTAFNEQFF. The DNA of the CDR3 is TGTGCCAGCAACGGGACAGCCTTTAATGAGCAGTTCTTC.

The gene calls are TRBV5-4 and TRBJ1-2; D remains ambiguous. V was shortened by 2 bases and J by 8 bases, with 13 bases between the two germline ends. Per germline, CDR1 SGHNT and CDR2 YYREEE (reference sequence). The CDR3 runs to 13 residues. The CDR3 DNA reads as TGTGCCAGCAGCTTCCCACCGATGGACGGCTACACCTTC. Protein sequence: CASSFPPMDGYTF.

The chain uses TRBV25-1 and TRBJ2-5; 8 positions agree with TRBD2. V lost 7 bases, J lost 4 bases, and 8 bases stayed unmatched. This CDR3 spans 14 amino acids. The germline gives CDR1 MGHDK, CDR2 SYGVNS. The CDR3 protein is CASTDRGGGETQYF. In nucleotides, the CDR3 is TGTGCCAGCACCGACCGGGGGGGCGGAGAGACCCAGTACTTC.

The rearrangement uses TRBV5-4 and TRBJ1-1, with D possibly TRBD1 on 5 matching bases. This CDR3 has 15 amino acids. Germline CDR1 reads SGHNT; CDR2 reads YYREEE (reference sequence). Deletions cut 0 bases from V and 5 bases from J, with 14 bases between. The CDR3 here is CASSLVGGGPTEAFF. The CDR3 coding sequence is TGTGCCAGCAGCTTGGTGGGGGGAGGTCCTACTGAAGCTTTCTTT.

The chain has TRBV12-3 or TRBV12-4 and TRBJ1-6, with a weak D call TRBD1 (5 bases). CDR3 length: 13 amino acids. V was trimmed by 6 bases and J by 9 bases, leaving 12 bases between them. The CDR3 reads CASSPRQFSPLHF. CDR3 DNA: TGTGCCAGCAGCCCTAGACAGTTTTCACCCCTCCACTTT.

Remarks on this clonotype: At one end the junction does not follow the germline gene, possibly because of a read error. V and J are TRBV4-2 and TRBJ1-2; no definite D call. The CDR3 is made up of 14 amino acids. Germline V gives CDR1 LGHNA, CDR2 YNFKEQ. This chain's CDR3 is CASSPKTIHYGYTF. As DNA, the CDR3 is TGTGCCAGCAGCCCAAAGACGATTCACTACGGCTACACCTTC.

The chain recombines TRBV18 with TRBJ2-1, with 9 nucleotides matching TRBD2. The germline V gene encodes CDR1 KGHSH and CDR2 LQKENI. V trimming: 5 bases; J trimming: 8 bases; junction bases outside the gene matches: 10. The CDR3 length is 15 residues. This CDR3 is CASSSGTSIIDEQFF. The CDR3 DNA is TGTGCCAGCTCATCCGGGACTAGCATAATCGATGAGCAGTTCTTC.